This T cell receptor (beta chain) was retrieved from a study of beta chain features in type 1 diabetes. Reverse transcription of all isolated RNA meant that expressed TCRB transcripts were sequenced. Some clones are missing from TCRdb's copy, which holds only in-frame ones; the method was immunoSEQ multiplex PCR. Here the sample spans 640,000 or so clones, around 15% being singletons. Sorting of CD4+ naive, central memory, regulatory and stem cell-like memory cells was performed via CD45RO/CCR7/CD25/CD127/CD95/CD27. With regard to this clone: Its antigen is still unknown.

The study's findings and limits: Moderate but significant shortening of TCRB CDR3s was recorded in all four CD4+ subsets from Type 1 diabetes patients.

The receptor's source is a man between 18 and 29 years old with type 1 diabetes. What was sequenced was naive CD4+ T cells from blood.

CDR3 sequence: CAAQETDTQYF. CDR3 sequence (DNA): TGTGCCGCGCAGGAGACAGATACGCAGTATTTT. The rearrangement joins TRBV30 to TRBJ2-3, with D unresolved. CDR1 and CDR2 (germline): GTSNPN, SVGIG (reference sequence). This CDR3 comprises 11 residues. Trimming removed 8 bases at V and 3 bases at J, with 9 bases between. Full variable domain (outside the CDR3, taken from reference TRBV30 and TRBJ2-3): SQTIHQWPATLVQPVGSPLSLECTVEGTSNPNLYWYRQAAGRGLQLLFYSVGIGQISSEVPQNLSASRPQDRQFILSSKKLLLSDSGFYLCAAQETDTQYFGPGTRLTVL.